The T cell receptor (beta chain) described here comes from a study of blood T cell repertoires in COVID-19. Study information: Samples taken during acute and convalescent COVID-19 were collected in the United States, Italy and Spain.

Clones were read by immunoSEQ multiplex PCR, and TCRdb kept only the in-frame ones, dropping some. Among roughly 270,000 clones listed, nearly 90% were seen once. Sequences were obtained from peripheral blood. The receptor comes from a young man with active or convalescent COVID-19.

The CDR3 loop is CATSRDRSRGETQYF. CDR3 nucleotides: TGTGCCACCAGCAGAGATAGGTCGCGGGGAGAGACCCAGTACTTC. The rearrangement links TRBV15 to TRBJ2-5; D possibly corresponds to TRBD2 (6 bases). Trimming removed 0 bases at V and 4 bases at J, with 12 bases between. This CDR3 is built from 15 residues. CDR1 LNHNV and CDR2 YYDKDF come from the germline V gene (reference sequence).